In this sample, the clone carrying this T cell receptor (beta chain) turned up once. Antigen: not known. The sample belongs to a study of cytomegalovirus exposure and HLA in healthy donors. Study observations and caveats: The authors assumed roughly uniform sequencing depth across donors for presence/absence analyses. Earlier analysis found most TCR beta V segments productive about 87% or about 30% of the time. Many donors carried some public TCRs, although rarity characterized most TCR sequences. Across HLA loci, a later analysis found differing TCR association rates, with DRB1 most and HLA-C fewest.

Primers: 60 Vbeta forward and 13 Jbeta reverse. This table comes from immunoSEQ multiplex PCR, and its TCRdb copy is limited to in-frame clones, with some not included. Of nearly 200,000 clones detected, over 70% appear once; the ten largest clones hold 1.3%. This CDR3 region has 15 residues. Germline trimming cut 0 bases from V and 5 bases from J; bases unmatched to any gene: 4. CDR1 LGHNA and CDR2 YSLEER come from the germline V gene. This receptor was obtained from a young man in good health and CMV-seronegative. Sequenced input: PBMCs. The rearrangement links TRBV4-3 to TRBJ2-4, with 7 bases lining up with TRBD1. This CDR3 is CASSQDGQAQNIQYF. In nucleotides, the CDR3 is TGCGCCAGCAGCCAAGACGGACAGGCGCAAAACATTCAGTACTTC.